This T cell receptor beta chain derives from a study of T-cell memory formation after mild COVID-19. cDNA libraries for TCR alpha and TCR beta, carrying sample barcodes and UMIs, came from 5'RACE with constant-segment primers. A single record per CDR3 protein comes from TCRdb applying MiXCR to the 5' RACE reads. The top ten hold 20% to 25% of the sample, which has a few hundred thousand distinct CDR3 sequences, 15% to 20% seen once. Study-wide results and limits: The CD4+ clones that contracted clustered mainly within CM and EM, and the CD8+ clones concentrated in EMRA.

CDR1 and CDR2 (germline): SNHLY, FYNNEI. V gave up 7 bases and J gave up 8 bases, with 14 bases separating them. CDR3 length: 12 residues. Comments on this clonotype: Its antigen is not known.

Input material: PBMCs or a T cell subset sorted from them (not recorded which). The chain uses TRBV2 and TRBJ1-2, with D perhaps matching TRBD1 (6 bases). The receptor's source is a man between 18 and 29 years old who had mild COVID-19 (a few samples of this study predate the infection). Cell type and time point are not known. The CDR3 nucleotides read TGTGCCAGCACATCGACGGGACAAGGCTACACCTTC. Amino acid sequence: CASTSTGQGYTF.